This entry describes one T cell receptor (beta chain). Its antigen remains unidentified. CDR3 length equals 13 residues. The V and J ends lost 3 bases and 5 bases respectively, with 11 bases between them. Germline values: CDR1 SGHTA, CDR2 FQGNSA. This sample is drawn from a study of cytomegalovirus exposure and HLA in healthy donors. Overall study context: A previous analysis identified 90 million to 140 million unique TCR beta sequences derived from around 200 million T cells.

Whole-study results and caveats: The authors enumerated 150 to 200 TCR beta chains as linked to cytomegalovirus.

Both 60 Vbeta primers and 13 Jbeta primers went into the PCR. TCRdb's table, derived via immunoSEQ multiplex PCR, lists solely in-frame clones and lacks some. Among approximately 81,000 clones listed, over 70% were seen once. The clonotype originates from a man between 45 and 60 years old in good health and CMV-seropositive. Specimen: PBMCs. The rearrangement joins TRBV7-2 to TRBJ2-7, with D maybe TRBD2 (7 bases). This CDR3 is CASSLGGLDEQYF. The CDR3 bases are TGTGCCAGCAGCTTGGGGGGGCTTGACGAGCAGTACTTC. The full variable domain, its missing parts supplied by reference TRBV7-2 and TRBJ2-7, is GAGVSQSPSNKVTEKGKDVELRCDPISGHTALYWYRQSLGQGLEFLIYFQGNSAPDKSGLPSDRFSAERTGGSVSTLTIQRTQQEDSAVYLCASSLGGLDEQYFGPGTRLTVT.